Listed here are 21 T cell receptor beta chains from one sample, sequenced in a study of blood T cell repertoires in COVID-19. The table came from immunoSEQ multiplex PCR; TCRdb's copy has only in-frame clones and leaves some out. Altogether 120,000 to 150,000 clones are present, approximately 80% being singletons, with the ten largest covering about 7%. What was sequenced was peripheral blood. These receptors all come from a human donor in a cohort sampled during active COVID-19.

The chain couples TRBV6-5 to TRBJ2-7; 7 bases align to TRBD1. Germline values: CDR1 MNHEY, CDR2 SVGAGI. The CDR3 consists of 14 residues. The V segment lost 3 bases and the J segment 2 bases; nucleotides outside the gene matches: 4. This chain's CDR3 is CASSYTTGTYEQYF. CDR3 DNA: TGTGCCAGCAGTTATACGACAGGGACCTACGAGCAGTACTTC.

The sample holds a few counts of this clone. This chain joins TRBV6-5 and TRBJ1-2; the match to TRBD1 covers 7 bases. V was pared by 2 bases and J by 4 bases, with 10 bases of the junction left unmatched. Germline CDR1 and CDR2: MNHEY and SVGAGI. The CDR3 has 16 amino acids. CDR3 nucleotide sequence: TGTGCCAGCAGTTACGGGATACAAGGGGGCGGCTATGGCTACACCTTC. It encodes CASSYGIQGGGYGYTF.

The chain carries TRBV4-3 and TRBJ1-1, with D hard to call. The CDR3 is 15 amino acids. Germline V lookup: CDR1 LGHNA, CDR2 YSLEER. V dropped 0 bases and J dropped 1 base, with 9 bases sitting between them. CDR3 in DNA: TGCGCCAGCAGCCAAGATGGCAAAACGAACACTGAAGCTTTCTTT. Translating it yields CASSQDGKTNTEAFF.

In this sample, this clone turned up a few times. V and J are TRBV4-1 and TRBJ1-1; 7 bases map to TRBD1. The CDR3 totals 18 residues. CDR1 is MGHRA and CDR2 is YSYEKL in the germline V gene. Unmatched junction bases numbered 12, after V lost 0 bases and J lost 2 bases. The CDR3: CASSQDLRRGVGNTEAFF. The DNA of the CDR3 is TGCGCCAGCAGCCAAGATCTCCGCAGGGGGGTGGGAAACACTGAAGCTTTCTTT.

The chain employs TRBV6-5 and TRBJ1-1; TRBD1 agrees at 7 bases. The V and J ends lost 7 bases and 7 bases, in that order; junction bases with no gene match: 9. The CDR3 contains 13 residues. CDR1 is MNHEY, CDR2 SVGAGI, per germline. CDR3 region: CASITRGRSEAFF. In DNA, the CDR3 is TGTGCCAGCATTACAAGGGGGCGTAGTGAAGCTTTCTTT.

The gene calls are TRBV30 and TRBJ1-2; 7 bases line up with TRBD1. Trimming cost V 4 bases and J 0 bases; bases outside gene matches: 14. Germline-derived CDR1 and CDR2 are GTSNPN and SVGIG (reference sequence). This CDR3 is 17 amino acids long. CDR3 amino acids: CAWTGQAFSKANYGYTF. For the CDR3, the DNA is TGTGCCTGGACAGGACAGGCATTTTCAAAAGCTAACTATGGCTACACCTTC.

The rearrangement joins TRBV5-3 to TRBJ2-7, with D possibly TRBD1 on 6 matching bases. TRBV5-3 is noted as an ORF with a role that remains uncertain. CDR3 length equals 15 residues. Between the trimmed V and J ends, which lost 4 bases and 5 bases, there was a span of 19 bases. The CDR3 bases are TGTGCCAGAAGCGCGACAGGCGAGTTGAACAACGAGCAGTACTTC. Its protein product is CARSATGELNNEQYF.

V is TRBV7-2 and J is TRBJ1-2; 8 positions match TRBD1. V gave up 0 bases and J gave up 4 bases; unmatched junction bases: 4. The CDR3 consists of 15 residues. CDR1 is SGHTA, CDR2 FQGNSA, per germline. The CDR3 here is CASSLAGQGPYGYTF. DNA of the CDR3: TGTGCCAGCAGCTTAGCCGGACAGGGACCCTATGGCTACACCTTC. Combining the CDR3 with reference TRBV7-2 and TRBJ1-2 gives the whole variable domain GAGVSQSPSNKVTEKGKDVELRCDPISGHTALYWYRQSLGQGLEFLIYFQGNSAPDKSGLPSDRFSAERTGGSVSTLTIQRTQQEDSAVYLCASSLAGQGPYGYTFGSGTRLTVV.

Here the CDR3 reads CASSLDSQGRKLFF. The CDR3, as DNA: TGTGCCAGCAGCTTAGATTCCCAGGGCCGAAAACTGTTTTTT. This sequence joins TRBV7-2 and TRBJ1-4, with a possible D match to TRBD1 (5 bases). This CDR3 is built from 14 residues. CDR1 is SGHTA, CDR2 FQGNSA, per germline. V lost 1 base, J lost 10 bases, and 13 bases lay in between.

This sequence joins TRBV15 and TRBJ2-7, with D perhaps matching TRBD1 (5 bases). The CDR3 has 15 residues. CDR1 and CDR2 from the germline V gene are LNHNV and YYDKDF (reference sequence). V dropped 0 bases and J dropped 6 bases, with 15 bases sitting between them. In nucleotides, the CDR3 is TGTGCCACCAGCAGAGAAAGGGGCTTGGAAGGCGAGCAGTACTTC. Encoded protein: CATSRERGLEGEQYF.

This clone was observed a handful of times. The V and J genes are TRBV4-3 and TRBJ1-2, with D possibly TRBD1 on 5 matching bases. The CDR3 totals 15 residues. V was shortened by 1 base and J by 1 base, with 10 bases between the two germline ends. CDR1 LGHNA and CDR2 YSLEER come from the germline V gene. CDR3 loop: CASSQGSDSNYGYTF. DNA for the CDR3: TGCGCCAGCAGCCAAGGGTCCGACAGTAACTATGGCTACACCTTC.

V and J are TRBV6-5 and TRBJ2-3; 8 bases agree with TRBD2. Germline V CDR1 and CDR2: MNHEY, SVGAGI. This CDR3 has 15 residues. V was pared by 7 bases and J by 2 bases, with 8 bases of the junction left unmatched. CDR3 protein: CASTPRGGNTDTQYF. The CDR3, as DNA: TGTGCCAGCACCCCGCGCGGGGGGAACACAGATACGCAGTATTTT.

The chain couples TRBV3-1 (or the pseudogene TRBV3-2) to TRBJ1-1; D is possibly TRBD1 (6 bases). This CDR3 spans 14 amino acids. The V gene lost 4 bases and the J gene lost 5 bases, with 14 bases spanning the gap. Germline V gene sequence: CDR1 LGHDT, CDR2 YNNKEL (reference sequence). The CDR3 is CASSPKGGGTEAFF. CDR3 bases: TGTGCCAGCAGCCCAAAGGGGGGGGGAACTGAAGCTTTCTTT.

This chain uses TRBV5-1 with TRBJ2-5; D remains unclear. This CDR3 is built from 13 residues. Trimming stripped 1 base from V and 5 bases from J, with 9 bases between. Germline assignment: CDR1 SGHRS and CDR2 YFSETQ. The CDR3 DNA follows: TGCGCCAGCAGCTTGAGTAGCCACGAGACCCAGTACTTC. Translated, it gives CASSLSSHETQYF. The full variable domain, with the rest looked up from reference TRBV5-1 and TRBJ2-5, is KAGVTQTPRYLIKTRGQQVTLSCSPISGHRSVSWYQQTPGQGLQFLFEYFSETQRNKGNFPGRFSGRQFSNSRSEMNVSTLELGDSALYLCASSLSSHETQYFGPGTRLLVL.

The V gene is TRBV6-5, the J gene TRBJ2-1; D is undetermined. Per germline, CDR1 MNHEY and CDR2 SVGAGI. The V end lost 4 bases, the J end lost 8 bases, and 6 bases lay between the germline ends. The CDR3 loop spans 11 amino acids. The DNA of the CDR3 is TGTGCCAGCAGTTTGTATGATGAGCAGTTCTTC. It translates to CASSLYDEQFF.

The chain has TRBV28 and TRBJ2-4; the D gene is possibly TRBD1 (6 bases). Germline V lookup: CDR1 MDHEN, CDR2 SYDVKM. The CDR3 length is 15 residues. The V end lost 5 bases, the J end lost 2 bases, and 13 bases lay between the germline ends. The CDR3 here is CASSLPGVSKNIQYF. The CDR3 DNA is TGTGCCAGCAGTCTTCCAGGGGTTTCCAAAAACATTCAGTACTTC.

This clone has just a few counts. The CDR3 here is CASSIGTSGDTQYF. For the CDR3, the DNA is TGCGCCAGCAGCATCGGGACTAGCGGAGATACGCAGTATTTT. The chain employs TRBV5-1 and TRBJ2-3; 11 nucleotides match TRBD2. V dropped 4 bases and J dropped 5; count of bases not matched to a gene: 3. This CDR3 region has 14 residues. The germline gives CDR1 SGHRS, CDR2 YFSETQ.

Concerning this clone itself: The junction does not match germline at one end; this may be a read error. The chain uses TRBV5-4 and TRBJ2-1; 9 nucleotides match TRBD2. The CDR3 consists of 15 residues. CDR1 is SGHNT and CDR2 is YYREEE in the germline V gene (reference sequence). The DNA for the CDR3 is TGCGCCAGCAGCTTGGGGCGGGGGGGCTACAATGAGCAGTTCTTC. The encoded protein is CASSLGRGGYNEQFF.

This clone was seen once. V usage is TRBV18 and J usage is TRBJ1-3, with TRBD1 as a possible D gene (5 bases). Between the trimmed V and J ends, which lost 6 bases and 4 bases, there was a span of 10 bases. The germline V gene encodes CDR1 KGHSH and CDR2 LQKENI. This CDR3 has 13 amino acids. Written as DNA, the CDR3 is TGTGCCAGCTCGACAGCGTTGGGAAACACCATATATTTT. Translating it yields CASSTALGNTIYF.

The V and J genes are TRBV11-2 and TRBJ1-4; D gene ambiguous. The CDR3 totals 12 residues. The germline gives CDR1 SGHAT, CDR2 FQNNGV. V was trimmed by 1 base and J by 8 bases, leaving 5 bases between them. CDR3 nucleotide sequence: TGTGCCAGCAGCTTAGGGGCGGAAAAACTGTTTTTT. Protein: CASSLGAEKLFF.

V usage is TRBV28 and J usage is TRBJ1-3, with D unresolved. Per the germline V gene, CDR1 is MDHEN and CDR2 is SYDVKM. Trimming removed 4 bases from V and 11 bases from J, with 15 bases in between. This CDR3 has 13 residues. The CDR3 here is CASSWSSRDSIYF. Written as DNA, the CDR3 is TGTGCCAGCAGTTGGTCCTCCCGGGATTCCATATATTTT. Together with reference TRBV28 and TRBJ1-3, the CDR3 gives the full variable domain: DVKVTQSSRYLVKRTGEKVFLECVQDMDHENMFWYRQDPGLGLRLIYFSYDVKMKEKGDIPEGYSVSREKKERFSLILESASTNQTSMYLCASSWSSRDSIYFGEGSWLTVV.